A selection of T cell receptor beta chains follows, all from one sample in a study of T-cell memory formation after mild COVID-19. MiXCR, run by TCRdb on the 5' RACE reads, gives a single entry per CDR3 protein. The sample carries a few hundred thousand distinct CDR3 sequences, around 30% recorded once. Sequencing was carried out using PBMCs or a T cell subset sorted from them (not recorded which). The receptors were gathered from an adult woman who had mild COVID-19 (a few samples of this study predate the infection). Cell type and time point are not known. Both conserved end residues are part of each CDR3. The D gene is left open where the match is weak. A clone size is listed for some rows: how often the clone was seen (once, few, many), or a class if it is expanded.

>-|TRBV12-3/TRBV12-4|TRBJ2-3|-
CASSLDSIQSDTQYF
TGTGCCAGCAGTTTGGACAGTATCCAGTCAGATACGCAGTATTTT
>few|TRBV25-1|TRBJ2-7|-
CASSVGGGDIPEQYF
TGTGCCAGCAGTGTAGGAGGGGGCGACATCCCCGAGCAGTACTTC
>few|TRBV12-3/TRBV12-4|TRBJ2-2|-
CASSSTRVTGELFF
TGTGCCAGCAGTTCGACTAGGGTCACCGGGGAGCTGTTTTTT
>few|TRBV3-1|TRBJ2-7|TRBD2
CASSLDIGTSSYEQYF
TGTGCCAGCAGCTTAGATATCGGGACTAGCTCCTACGAGCAGTACTTC
>-|TRBV2|TRBJ2-3|-
CASHPGPASRWDTQYF
TGTGCCAGCCACCCCGGACCGGCGTCGAGGTGGGATACGCAGTATTTT
>few|TRBV25-1|TRBJ2-3|-
CASRADTQYF
TGTGCCAGCAGGGCAGATACGCAGTATTTT
>-|TRBV29-1|TRBJ1-1|TRBD1
CSVELPDRETEAFF
TGCAGCGTTGAACTCCCGGACAGGGAAACTGAAGCTTTCTTT
>few|TRBV5-1|TRBJ1-6|-
CASSVGQRNSPLHF
TGCGCCAGCAGCGTGGGACAAAGGAATTCACCCCTCCACTTT
>few|TRBV12-3/TRBV12-4|TRBJ2-3|TRBD2
CASTLAGDTQYF
TGTGCCAGCACCCTAGCGGGGGATACGCAGTATTTT
>few|TRBV12-3/TRBV12-4|TRBJ1-2|-
CASIPRFVGGYTF
TGTGCCAGCATCCCGCGCTTCGTGGGAGGCTACACCTTC
>few|TRBV7-9|TRBJ2-1|TRBD1
CASRSGQGIYNEQFF
TGTGCCAGCAGGTCGGGACAGGGGATCTACAATGAGCAGTTCTTC
>-|TRBV12-3/TRBV12-4|TRBJ2-3|-
CASSQQLPRTDTQYF
TGTGCCAGCAGTCAACAATTACCCCGCACAGATACGCAGTATTTT
>few|TRBV28|TRBJ1-2|-
CASSSPTINYGYTF
TGTGCCAGCAGTTCCCCGACCATTAACTATGGCTACACCTTC
>few|TRBV30|TRBJ1-5|-
CAWRAPAGQPQHF
TGTGCCTGGAGGGCCCCGGCGGGTCAGCCCCAGCATTTT
>-|TRBV14|TRBJ2-1|-
CASSQDREGRSYNEQFF
TGTGCCAGCAGCCAAGACAGGGAAGGGCGCTCCTACAATGAGCAGTTCTTC
>-|TRBV7-2|TRBJ2-6|TRBD1
CASSQIRDRALSGANVLTF
TGTGCCAGCAGCCAAATAAGGGACAGGGCATTATCGGGGGCCAACGTCCTGACTTTC
>few|TRBV12-3/TRBV12-4|TRBJ2-1|TRBD2
CASSPSGGVRVSEQFF
TGTGCCAGCAGCCCTAGCGGGGGGGTTCGAGTTAGTGAGCAGTTCTTC
>-|TRBV18|TRBJ1-1|TRBD1
CASSNNRGNTEAFF
TGTGCCAGCTCAAACAACAGGGGGAACACTGAAGCTTTCTTT
>-|TRBV7-3|TRBJ2-3|-
CASSSRTLGDTQYF
TGTGCCAGCAGCTCCCGGACTTTAGGGGATACGCAGTATTTT
>few|TRBV3-1|TRBJ2-4|-
CASSQARGRGSKNIQYF
TGTGCCAGCAGCCAAGCCAGGGGTCGGGGATCCAAAAACATTCAGTACTTC
>few|TRBV2|TRBJ2-1|TRBD2
CASRVTSGKANEQFF
TGTGCCAGCAGGGTAACTAGCGGGAAGGCTAATGAGCAGTTCTTC
>-|TRBV4-1|TRBJ2-1|TRBD2
CASSQGGLAGGLKWNPEQFF
TGCGCCAGCAGCCAGGGTGGACTAGCGGGGGGGCTAAAGTGGAATCCCGAGCAGTTCTTC
>few|TRBV3-1|TRBJ2-7|-
CASSQSAVTYEQYF
TGTGCCAGCAGCCAATCGGCGGTAACCTACGAGCAGTACTTC
>-|TRBV7-3|TRBJ2-3|-
CASSPRDSFTDTQYF
TGTGCCAGCAGCCCCCGGGACTCTTTCACAGATACGCAGTATTTT
>-|TRBV6-1|TRBJ2-2|-
CASLDTSTGELFF
TGTGCCAGCTTGGACACGAGTACCGGGGAGCTGTTTTTT
>few|TRBV2|TRBJ1-4|-
CASADASTNEKLFF
TGTGCCAGCGCAGACGCCTCAACTAATGAAAAACTGTTTTTT
>few|TRBV7-6|TRBJ2-2|TRBD2
CASRPVPGLGRGHTGELFF
TGTGCCAGCAGACCTGTCCCGGGACTAGGCCGGGGACACACCGGGGAGCTGTTTTTT
>-|TRBV6-5|TRBJ2-7|-
CASSSPRITYEQYF
TGTGCCAGCAGTTCCCCCCGGATTACCTACGAGCAGTACTTC
>-|TRBV11-2|TRBJ2-7|-
CASSFSGGQYEQYF
TGTGCCAGCAGCTTCTCCGGGGGACAGTACGAGCAGTACTTC
>-|TRBV7-6|TRBJ2-1|TRBD2
CASSLVPSGQAEQFF
TGTGCCAGCAGCTTAGTGCCTAGCGGGCAGGCTGAGCAGTTCTTC
>few|TRBV6-6|TRBJ2-7|-
CASSYSLSYEQYF
TGTGCCAGCAGTTACTCCCTCTCCTACGAGCAGTACTTC
>few|TRBV4-2|TRBJ2-5|TRBD2
CASSRGTNQETQYF
TGTGCCAGCAGCCGAGGGACTAACCAAGAGACCCAGTACTTC
>-|TRBV12-3/TRBV12-4|TRBJ2-3|-
CASSFAGNTDTQYF
TGTGCCAGCAGTTTCGCAGGGAACACAGATACGCAGTATTTT
>few|TRBV24-1|TRBJ2-1|TRBD2
CATRSGGLDEQFF
TGTGCCACCAGGAGCGGGGGGTTGGATGAGCAGTTCTTC